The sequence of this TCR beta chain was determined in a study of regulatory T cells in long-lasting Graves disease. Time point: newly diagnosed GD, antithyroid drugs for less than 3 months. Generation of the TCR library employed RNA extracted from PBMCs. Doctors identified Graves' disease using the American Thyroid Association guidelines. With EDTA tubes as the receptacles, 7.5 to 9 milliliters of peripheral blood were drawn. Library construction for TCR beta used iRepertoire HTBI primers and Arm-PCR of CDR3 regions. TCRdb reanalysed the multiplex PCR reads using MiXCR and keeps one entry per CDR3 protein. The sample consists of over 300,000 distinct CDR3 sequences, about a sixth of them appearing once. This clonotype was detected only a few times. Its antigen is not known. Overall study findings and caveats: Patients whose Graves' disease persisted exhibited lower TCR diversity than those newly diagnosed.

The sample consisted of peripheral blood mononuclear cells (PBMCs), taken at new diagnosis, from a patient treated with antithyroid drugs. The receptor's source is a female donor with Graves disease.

In DNA, the CDR3 is TGTGCCAGCCGGAGGGTAGCAGTCTTAGCCTACGAGCAGTACTTC. Residues: CASRRVAVLAYEQYF. V and J are TRBV28 and TRBJ2-7, with D possibly matching TRBD2 (6 bases). There are 15 residues in the CDR3. V gave up 8 bases and J gave up 2 bases, with 19 bases separating them. Germline V gene lookup returns CDR1 MDHEN and CDR2 SYDVKM.